These 8 T cell receptor beta chains came from one sample sequenced in a study of T-cell reconstitution after alpha-beta-depleted transplantation in children. Unique molecular identifiers were used in preparing the TCRbeta library. TCRdb itself ran the PCR reads through MiXCR, one entry per CDR3 protein. The sample lists about 210,000 distinct CDR3 sequences, approximately 15% occurring once. This specimen was PBMCs, mostly from graft donor cells, taken 360 days after TCRalphabeta/CD19-depleted stem cell transplant. These TCRs come from a male patient between 2 and 10 years old who had a stem cell transplant for acute lymphoblastic leukemia, so the T cells may come from the graft donor.

The CDR3 nucleotides are TGTGCCAGCAGTCCCGGATACTCGAGGGCTTTCTTT. This sequence encodes CASSPGYSRAFF. J is TRBJ1-1 and V is TRBV12-3 or TRBV12-4; no clear D gene. The CDR3 has 12 amino acids. Trimming removed 5 bases at V and 11 bases at J, with 15 bases between.

The gene calls are TRBV9 and TRBJ2-3, with 8 bases lining up with TRBD2. The CDR3 length is 17 residues. The germline V gene encodes CDR1 SGDLS and CDR2 YYNGEE. Trimming removed 3 bases from V and 1 base from J; junction bases left unmatched: 10. The CDR3 sequence is CASSEYSGDIGTDTQYF. In DNA, the CDR3 is TGTGCCAGCAGCGAATATAGCGGGGACATTGGCACAGATACGCAGTATTTT.

The chain employs TRBV29-1 and TRBJ1-2, with unresolved D. The V gene's germline CDR1 is SQVTM and CDR2 ANQGSEA. There are 14 residues in the CDR3. The V gene lost 0 bases and the J gene lost 5 bases, with 13 bases spanning the gap. CDR3 DNA sequence: TGCAGCGTTGAAGATCAGTCCTACCCGTATGGCTACACCTTC. Translated, it gives CSVEDQSYPYGYTF.

The chain carries TRBV24-1 and TRBJ2-1; D unclear. CDR1 and CDR2 from the germline V gene are KGHDR and SFDVKD. The CDR3 length is 13 residues. The V and J ends lost 5 bases and 6 bases respectively, with 10 bases between them. The CDR3 DNA reads as TGTGCCACCAGTGCCGAGGTAAGCAATGAGCAGTTCTTC. Residues: CATSAEVSNEQFF.

The chain has TRBV3-1 and TRBJ2-5, with D perhaps matching TRBD2 (5 bases). The V gene's germline CDR1 is LGHDT and CDR2 YNNKEL (reference sequence). Trimming removed 6 bases at V and 5 bases at J, with 10 bases between. This CDR3 has 12 residues. The CDR3 reads CASRDRGETQYF. The DNA for the CDR3 is TGTGCCAGCAGAGACCGAGGGGAGACCCAGTACTTC.

V gene TRBV5-1 combines with J gene TRBJ2-7; 11 bases line up with TRBD1. Germline-derived CDR1 and CDR2 are SGHRS and YFSETQ. The CDR3 has 13 residues. Trimming at V came to 6 bases and at J to 6 bases, leaving 5 bases not matched to a gene. CDR3 in amino acids: CASNGQGAGEQYF. The CDR3 DNA reads TGCGCCAGCAACGGACAGGGGGCGGGCGAGCAGTACTTC.

V usage is TRBV7-6 and J usage is TRBJ1-1; D is unresolved. The CDR3 runs 15 residues. Trimming cost V 5 bases and J 0 bases, with 13 bases left between them. CDR1 is SGHVS, CDR2 FNYEAQ, per germline. CDR3 in amino acids: CASSPGLLMNTEAFF. CDR3 nucleotides: TGTGCCAGCAGCCCCGGTCTCCTTATGAACACTGAAGCTTTCTTT.

The chain uses TRBV5-1 and TRBJ2-5; possibly TRBD2 for D (7 bases). Germline V gene data show CDR1 as SGHRS and CDR2 as YFSETQ. The CDR3 runs to 14 residues. Trimming took 0 bases from V and 5 from J, leaving 11 bases between them. CDR3 coding DNA: TGCGCCAGCAGCTTGGCGGGGGGCCACGAGACCCAGTACTTC. Translated, it gives CASSLAGGHETQYF.